The 8 T cell receptor beta chains below were found in one sample sequenced in a study of blood T cell repertoires in COVID-19 (dated by TCRdb to about 2020). The library came from the immunoSEQ multiplex PCR assay. The clones in this table, taken by TCRdb from immuneACCESS, are in-frame only. Not every clone is retained; where verified, under half of the shortfall comes from an unresolved V gene, and the cause of the rest is unknown. This sample gives nearly 350,000 clones in total; more than 75% of them show up just once. The top ten clonotypes cover 1% of the sample. Sequencing was done on a sample of PBMCs or T cells enriched from blood (not recorded which). The receptors originated from a woman in her 30s who had recovered from COVID-19.

This chain uses TRBV6-5 with TRBJ2-3; possible D gene TRBD2, 5 bases. The CDR3 has 13 amino acids. V was trimmed by 7 bases and J by 1 base, leaving 9 bases between them. Per germline, CDR1 MNHEY and CDR2 SVGAGI. DNA for the CDR3: TGTGCCAGCATCCTGAGGGGCACAGATACGCAGTATTTT. It codes for CASILRGTDTQYF.

The chain employs TRBV2 and TRBJ2-2; TRBD1 matches 11 bases. V was clipped by 5 bases and J by 3 bases; unmatched bases: 2. The CDR3 extends over 15 amino acids. CDR1 is SNHLY, CDR2 FYNNEI, per germline. As DNA, the CDR3 is TGTGCCAGCAGTACGGGACAGGGGGACACCGGGGAGCTGTTTTTT. This codes for CASSTGQGDTGELFF.

In its sample, this clone was seen once. The chain employs TRBV7-9 and TRBJ2-4, with D possibly matching TRBD1 (5 bases). The CDR3 sequence is 14 residues long. The germline V and J ends were trimmed by 0 bases and 5 bases, with 8 bases remaining between them. Germline CDR1 is SEHNR and CDR2 is FQNEAQ (reference sequence). CDR3 in DNA: TGTGCCAGCAGCTTAGCTGGGGCAGAAAACATTCAGTACTTC. This encodes CASSLAGAENIQYF. Complete variable domain (other parts from reference TRBV7-9 and TRBJ2-4): DTGVSQNPRHKITKRGQNVTFRCDPISEHNRLYWYRQTLGQGPEFLTYFQNEAQLEKSRLLSDRFSAERPKGSFSTLEIQRTEQGDSAMYLCASSLAGAENIQYFGAGTRLSVL.

The genes are TRBV6-5 and TRBJ1-2; 7 nucleotides line up with TRBD1. Trimming removed 2 bases from V and 6 bases from J; junction bases left unmatched: 9. The V gene's germline CDR1 is MNHEY and CDR2 SVGAGI. The CDR3 loop spans 15 amino acids. As DNA, the CDR3 is TGTGCCAGCAGTTACATTCGACAGGGTAAAGATGGCTACACCTTC. It is translated as CASSYIRQGKDGYTF.

The chain links TRBV18 to TRBJ1-1, with D unclear. V was trimmed by 3 bases and J by 2 bases, leaving 16 bases between them. Germline assignment: CDR1 KGHSH and CDR2 LQKENI. The CDR3 has 16 residues. The CDR3 DNA reads as TGTGCCAGCTCACCGCGACACCCCCTCCCCAACACTGAAGCTTTCTTT. Protein: CASSPRHPLPNTEAFF.

The chain combines TRBV7-9 with TRBJ2-1; 11 bases match TRBD1. The trim removed 8 bases at V and 9 bases at J, leaving 15 bases unmatched. CDR3 length: 16 amino acids. Germline-derived CDR1 and CDR2 are SEHNR and FQNEAQ (reference sequence). CDR3 sequence reads: CASGTAGTGGKIEQFF. The CDR3, as DNA: TGTGCCAGCGGAACCGCCGGGACAGGGGGTAAAATTGAGCAGTTCTTC.

The CDR3 loop reads CASSLGQARTSYGYTF. DNA of the CDR3: TGTGCCAGCAGCCTGGGACAGGCCAGAACGTCATATGGCTACACCTTC. The chain has TRBV6-2 or TRBV6-3 and TRBJ1-2, with 8 bases aligning to TRBD1. From germline, CDR1 is MNHEY and CDR2 SVGEGT. V shed 6 bases and J 5 bases; nucleotides not matched to a gene: 14. CDR3 length: 16 residues.

DNA for the CDR3: TGTGCCAGTAGCACATTCCGAAGCGGGATCTCCCCAGATACGCAGTATTTT. This translates into CASSTFRSGISPDTQYF. The chain is built from TRBV19 and TRBJ2-3; 7 nucleotides line up with TRBD2. The germline V gene has CDR1 LNHDA and CDR2 SQIVND (reference sequence). V gave up 6 bases and J gave up 4 bases; unmatched junction bases: 16. The length of the CDR3 is 17 residues.